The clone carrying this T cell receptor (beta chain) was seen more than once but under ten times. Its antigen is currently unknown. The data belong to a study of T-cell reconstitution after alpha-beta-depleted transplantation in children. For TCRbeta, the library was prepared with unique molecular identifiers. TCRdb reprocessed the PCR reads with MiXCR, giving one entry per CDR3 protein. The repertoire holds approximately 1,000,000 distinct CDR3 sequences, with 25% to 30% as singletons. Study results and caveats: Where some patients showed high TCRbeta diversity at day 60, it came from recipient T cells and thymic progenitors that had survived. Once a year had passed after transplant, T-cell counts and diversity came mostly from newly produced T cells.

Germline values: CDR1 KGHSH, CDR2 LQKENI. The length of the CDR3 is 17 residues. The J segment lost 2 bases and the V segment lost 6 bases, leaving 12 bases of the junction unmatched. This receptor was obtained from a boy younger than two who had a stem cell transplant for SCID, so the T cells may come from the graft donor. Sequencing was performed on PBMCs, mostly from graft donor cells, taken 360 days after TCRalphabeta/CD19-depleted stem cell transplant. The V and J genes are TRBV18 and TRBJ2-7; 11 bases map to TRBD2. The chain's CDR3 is CASSHASSGGPPYEQYF. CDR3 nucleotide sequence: TGTGCCAGCTCGCATGCATCTAGCGGGGGGCCGCCCTACGAGCAGTACTTC.